This T cell receptor beta chain was sequenced during a study of identifying expanded T cells in peripheral blood. Libraries were prepared by immunoSEQ multiplex PCR; TCRdb keeps only in-frame clonotypes and omits some of them. The table lists under 110,000 clones, 87% of them singletons. V lost 2 bases to trimming and J lost 3 bases, with 11 bases between them. Germline lookup yields CDR1 MNHEY and CDR2 SVGAGI. The CDR3 has 14 amino acids. This sequence was found in a person aged 18 to 69 in good health. The rearrangement links TRBV6-5 to TRBJ2-7; possibly TRBD1 or TRBD2 for D (5 bases each). Material for sequencing was blood. The CDR3 region is CASSYGDGDYEQYF. The CDR3 bases are TGTGCCAGCAGTTACGGGGACGGCGACTACGAGCAGTACTTC.